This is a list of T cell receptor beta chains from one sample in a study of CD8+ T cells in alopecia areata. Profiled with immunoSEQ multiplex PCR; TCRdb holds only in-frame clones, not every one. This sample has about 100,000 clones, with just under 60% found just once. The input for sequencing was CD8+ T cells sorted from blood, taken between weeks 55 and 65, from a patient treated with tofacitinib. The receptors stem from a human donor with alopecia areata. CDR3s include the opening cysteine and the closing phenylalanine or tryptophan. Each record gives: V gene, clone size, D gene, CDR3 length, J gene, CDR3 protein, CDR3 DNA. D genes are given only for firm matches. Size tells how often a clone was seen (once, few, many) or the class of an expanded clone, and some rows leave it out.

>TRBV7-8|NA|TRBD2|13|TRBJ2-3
CASSWGAGDTQYF
TGTGCCAGCAGTTGGGGAGCGGGGGATACGCAGTATTTT
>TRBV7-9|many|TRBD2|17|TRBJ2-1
CASSPPSSGGTYNEQFF
TGTGCCAGCAGCCCACCATCGAGCGGGGGAACCTACAATGAGCAGTTCTTC
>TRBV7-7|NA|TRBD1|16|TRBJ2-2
CASSSPGQGAAGELFF
TGTGCTAGCAGCTCCCCGGGACAGGGGGCGGCCGGGGAGCTGTTTTTT
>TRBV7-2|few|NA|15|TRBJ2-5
CASSLETGVQETQYF
TGTGCCAGCAGCCTCGAGACAGGAGTCCAAGAGACCCAGTACTTC
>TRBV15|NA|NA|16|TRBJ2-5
CATSRDPGGEGETQYF
TGTGCCACCAGCAGAGATCCTGGGGGCGAGGGAGAGACCCAGTACTTC
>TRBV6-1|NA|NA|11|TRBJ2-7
CASRDSYEQYF
TGTGCCAGTCGGGATTCCTACGAGCAGTACTTC
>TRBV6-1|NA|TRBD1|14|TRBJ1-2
CASGKGAAWFGYTF
TGTGCCAGCGGGAAGGGGGCTGCTTGGTTTGGCTACACCTTC
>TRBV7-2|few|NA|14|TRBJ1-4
CASSLRGSGEKLFF
TGTGCCAGCAGCTTAAGGGGTAGCGGTGAAAAACTGTTTTTT
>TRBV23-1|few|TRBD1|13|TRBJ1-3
CASSGTGGNTIYF
TGCGCCAGCAGTGGGACAGGGGGAAACACCATATATTTT
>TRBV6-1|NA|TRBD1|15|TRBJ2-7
CASSNEGTGVSVQYF
TGTGCCAGCAGCAACGAAGGGACAGGGGTGTCGGTGCAGTACTTC
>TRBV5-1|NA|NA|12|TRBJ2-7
CASSQETYEQYF
TGCGCCAGCAGCCAAGAAACCTACGAGCAGTACTTC
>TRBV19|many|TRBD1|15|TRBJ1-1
CASSMTGGITTEAFF
TGTGCCAGTAGTATGACAGGGGGCATTACGACTGAAGCTTTCTTT
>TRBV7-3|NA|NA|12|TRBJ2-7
CASSLRVHEQYF
TGTGCCAGCAGCTTAAGGGTCCACGAGCAGTACTTC
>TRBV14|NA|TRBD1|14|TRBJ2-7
CASSKTGGSHEQYF
TGTGCCAGCAGCAAGACAGGGGGCTCCCACGAGCAGTACTTC
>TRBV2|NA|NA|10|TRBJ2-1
CASRGGEQFF
TGTGCCAGCAGGGGGGGTGAGCAGTTCTTC
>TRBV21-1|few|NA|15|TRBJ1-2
CASSKAQTANYGYTF
TGTGCCAGCAGCAAAGCGCAAACAGCAAACTATGGCTACACCTTC
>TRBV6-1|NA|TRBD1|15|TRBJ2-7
CASSEEQGARNEQYF
TGTGCCAGCAGTGAAGAACAGGGGGCGCGGAACGAGCAGTACTTC
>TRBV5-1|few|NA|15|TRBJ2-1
CASMSFRGSYNEQFF
TGCGCCAGCATGTCCTTTCGGGGGTCCTACAATGAGCAGTTCTTC
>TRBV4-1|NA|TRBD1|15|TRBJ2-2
CASSQRDRRTGELFF
TGCGCCAGCAGCCAAAGGGACAGGAGGACCGGGGAGCTGTTTTTT
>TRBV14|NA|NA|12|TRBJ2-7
CASSQGGYEQYF
TGTGCCAGCAGCCAAGGGGGGTACGAGCAGTACTTC
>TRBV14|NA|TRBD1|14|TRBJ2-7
CASSATGGGYEQYF
TGTGCCAGCAGCGCGACAGGGGGCGGGTACGAGCAGTACTTC
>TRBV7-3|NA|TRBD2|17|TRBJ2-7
CASSPLPLAGDAYEQYF
TGTGCCAGCAGCCCCCTCCCTCTAGCGGGCGATGCCTACGAGCAGTACTTC
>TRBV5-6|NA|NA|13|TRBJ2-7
CASSLRGNYEQYF
TGTGCCAGCAGCTTGAGGGGGAACTACGAGCAGTACTTC
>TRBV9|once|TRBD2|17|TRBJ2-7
CASSVAETSGIGREQYF
TGTGCCAGCAGCGTAGCTGAGACTAGCGGGATCGGACGCGAGCAGTACTTC
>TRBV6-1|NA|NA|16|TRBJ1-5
CASSEADGYSNQPQHF
TGTGCCAGCAGTGAAGCGGACGGCTATAGCAATCAGCCCCAGCATTTT
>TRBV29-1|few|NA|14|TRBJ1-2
CSVASGQRNYGYTF
TGCAGCGTTGCCTCTGGACAGAGAAACTATGGCTACACCTTC
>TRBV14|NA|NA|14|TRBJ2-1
CASSPRDRYNEQFF
TGTGCCAGCAGCCCTCGGGACCGATACAATGAGCAGTTCTTC
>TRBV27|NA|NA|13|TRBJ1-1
CASNTAVGTEAFF
TGTGCCAGCAACACTGCCGTCGGGACTGAAGCTTTCTTT
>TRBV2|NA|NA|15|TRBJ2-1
CASSEVFSIYNEQFF
TGTGCCAGCAGTGAGGTCTTCAGCATTTACAATGAGCAGTTCTTC
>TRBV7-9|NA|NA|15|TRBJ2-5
CASSQGGRMQETQYF
TGTGCCAGCAGCCAGGGGGGACGCATGCAAGAGACCCAGTACTTC
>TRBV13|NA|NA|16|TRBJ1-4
CASSPRPGRRDEKLFF
TGTGCCAGCAGCCCGCGACCAGGGAGGCGGGATGAAAAACTGTTTTTT